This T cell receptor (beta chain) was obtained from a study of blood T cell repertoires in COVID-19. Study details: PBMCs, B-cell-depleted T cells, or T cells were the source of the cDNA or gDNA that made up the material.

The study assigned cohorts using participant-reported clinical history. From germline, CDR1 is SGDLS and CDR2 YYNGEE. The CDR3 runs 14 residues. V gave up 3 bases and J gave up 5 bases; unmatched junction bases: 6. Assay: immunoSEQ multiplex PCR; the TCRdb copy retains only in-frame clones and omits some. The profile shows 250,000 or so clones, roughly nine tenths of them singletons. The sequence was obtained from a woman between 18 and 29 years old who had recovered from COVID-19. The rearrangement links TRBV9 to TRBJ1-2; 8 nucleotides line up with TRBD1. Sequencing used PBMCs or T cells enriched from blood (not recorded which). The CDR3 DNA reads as TGTGCCAGCAGCGGGCCGGGACAGGTTTATGGCTACACCTTC. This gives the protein CASSGPGQVYGYTF.